The T cell receptor beta chain under discussion was sequenced for a study of cytomegalovirus exposure and HLA in healthy donors. Study overall: Caucasian-associated ancestry cluster membership applied to about four fifths of around 400 genotyped donors.

As concerns this clone: Its antigen remains unknown.

Study-wide results and limits: Within an earlier analysis, most TCR beta V segments proved productive either about 87% or about 30% of the time.

PCR used 60 Vbeta primers and 13 Jbeta primers. Measured with immunoSEQ multiplex PCR; TCRdb has only the in-frame clones, and not every one. Among around 100,000 clones, 79% were seen once, and the ten largest hold around 3%. Germline V lookup: CDR1 SGHTA, CDR2 FQGNSA. V lost 7 bases and J 5 bases, leaving 20 bases between the germline ends. The CDR3 spans 15 residues. This sequence joins TRBV7-2 and TRBJ2-5, with D perhaps TRBD1 (8 bases). The sequence was collected from a woman between 40 and 50 years old in good health and CMV-seronegative. Source material: PBMCs. The CDR3 spells CASTTPTGGGETQYF. For the CDR3, the DNA is TGTGCCAGCACCACCCCTACAGGGGGGGGCGAGACCCAGTACTTC.